The next 28 T cell receptor beta chains were all read from a single sample in a study of yellow fever vaccine responses in identical twins. TCRdb fed the RT-PCR reads into MiXCR, producing one record per CDR3 protein. The data contain under 2,500 distinct CDR3 sequences, more than 60% of them seen just once; the ten biggest clones take up approximately 12%. Sequenced here: T cells from blood (PBMCs), unsorted or a sorted subset (not recorded which), sampled before or after yellow fever vaccination (not recorded which). The receptors shown here come from a woman under 30 who received the yellow fever vaccine.

The chain is built from TRBV6-2 or TRBV6-3 and TRBJ1-2; 7 bases agree with TRBD1. Germline CDR1 is MNHEY and CDR2 is SVGEGT. Losses at the gene ends were 2 bases for V and 0 bases for J; bases not matched to a gene: 6. This CDR3 has 16 residues. For the CDR3, the DNA is TGTGCCAGCAGTTACACCAACAGGGGTTCTAACTATGGCTACACCTTC. Translation gives CASSYTNRGSNYGYTF.

The chain uses TRBV27 and TRBJ2-7; 8 nucleotides agree with TRBD1. CDR1 and CDR2 (germline): MNHEY, SMNVEV (reference sequence). Trimming took 0 bases from V and 4 from J; bases not matched to a gene: 5. This CDR3 has 15 amino acids. The chain's CDR3 is CASSLSRTGLYEQYF. The CDR3 DNA reads TGTGCCAGCAGTTTATCTCGGACAGGGCTGTACGAGCAGTACTTC.

The chain is built from TRBV7-3 and TRBJ2-1; D is possibly TRBD2 (6 bases). V was clipped by 6 bases and J by 8 bases, with 23 bases between them. Germline loops: CDR1 SGHTA, CDR2 FQGTGA. The CDR3 extends over 16 amino acids. The CDR3 DNA reads as TGTGCCAGCAGACTTAAGGAGGGAGAGGGTGTGGATGAGCAGTTCTTC. Protein sequence: CASRLKEGEGVDEQFF. The variable domain in full, with the rest retrieved from reference TRBV7-3 and TRBJ2-1, is GAGVSQTPSNKVTEKGKYVELRCDPISGHTALYWYRQSLGQGPEFLIYFQGTGAADDSGLPNDRFFAVRPEGSVSTLKIQRTERGDSAVYLCASRLKEGEGVDEQFFGPGTRLTVL.

This sequence joins TRBV4-1 and TRBJ1-6; D remains ambiguous. Germline V gene lookup returns CDR1 MGHRA and CDR2 YSYEKL. The CDR3 extends over 15 amino acids. Trimming pared 0 bases from V and 7 bases from J, leaving 10 bases between. CDR3 DNA sequence: TGCGCCAGCAGCCAAGATATGGGGTGGAATTCACCCCTCCACTTT. This encodes CASSQDMGWNSPLHF.

This clonotype was seen more than once but under ten times. V gene TRBV4-1 combines with J gene TRBJ1-1; no reliable D call. Germline V CDR1 and CDR2: MGHRA, YSYEKL. This CDR3 comprises 13 residues. Trimming removed 4 bases at V and 4 bases at J, with 10 bases between. The CDR3 bases are TGCGCCAGCAGCCCGCAGTGGGGCACTGAAGCTTTCTTT. It encodes CASSPQWGTEAFF.

This clonotype was seen a handful of times. This chain links TRBV4-1 with TRBJ2-1, with 8 bases aligning to TRBD2. J lost 3 bases, V lost 2 bases, and 6 bases had no gene match. This CDR3 contains 16 residues. The germline CDR1 and CDR2 sequences are MGHRA and YSYEKL. The CDR3 region is CASSQLSGGLYNEQFF. DNA for the CDR3: TGCGCCAGCAGCCAACTATCGGGGGGGCTCTACAATGAGCAGTTCTTC.

This clonotype was observed a single time. The V gene is TRBV3-1, the J gene TRBJ2-7; no reliable D call. From germline, CDR1 is LGHDT and CDR2 YNNKEL (reference sequence). The CDR3 runs 14 residues. Trimming removed 0 bases at V and 3 bases at J, with 9 bases between. The CDR3 DNA follows: TGTGCCAGCAGCCAAGAAGCCTCTCGCTACGAGCAGTACTTC. Translating it yields CASSQEASRYEQYF.

The DNA of the CDR3 is TGTGCCAGCAGCCAAGAAGGGCCTAGCGGGGTTGATGAGCAGTTCTTC. Translating gives CASSQEGPSGVDEQFF. The genes are TRBV4-2 and TRBJ2-1; TRBD2 matches 9 bases. Trimming took 0 bases from V and 8 from J; bases not matched to a gene: 8. This CDR3 is built from 16 residues. Germline V gene lookup returns CDR1 LGHNA and CDR2 YNFKEQ.

The chain recombines TRBV28 with TRBJ1-1, with D possibly being TRBD1 (6 bases). V shed 7 bases and J shed 0 bases, with 9 bases lying between them. CDR1 and CDR2 (germline): MDHEN, SYDVKM. This CDR3 spans 13 amino acids. In nucleotides, the CDR3 is TGTGCCAGCAAGGACAGCATGAACACTGAAGCTTTCTTT. This gives the protein CASKDSMNTEAFF.

V gene TRBV4-2 combines with J gene TRBJ1-3; D remains unclear. Trimming removed 4 bases at V and 2 bases at J, with 12 bases between. CDR1 is LGHNA and CDR2 is YNFKEQ in the germline V gene. This CDR3 comprises 15 residues. CDR3 protein: CASSPRSDPGNTIYF. The CDR3 bases are TGTGCCAGCAGCCCTCGGAGCGACCCTGGAAACACCATATATTTT.

The chain joins TRBV15 to TRBJ2-3; D assignment may be TRBD1 or TRBD2 (5 bases each). The germline V gene has CDR1 LNHNV and CDR2 YYDKDF (reference sequence). The CDR3 runs 14 residues. V was shortened by 5 bases and J by 2 bases, with 11 bases between the two germline ends. This chain's CDR3 is CATSPGRDTDTQYF. The CDR3 nucleotides are TGTGCCACCAGCCCGGGACGGGACACAGATACGCAGTATTTT.

The rearrangement uses TRBV10-3 and TRBJ1-1, with D unresolved. Germline CDR1 reads ENHRY; CDR2 reads SYGVKD. V shed 4 bases and J shed 4 bases, with 4 bases lying between them. The CDR3 consists of 11 residues. Here the CDR3 reads CAISGGTEAFF. The CDR3 coding sequence is TGTGCCATCAGTGGGGGCACTGAAGCTTTCTTT.

The chain couples TRBV5-6 to TRBJ1-3; D uncertain. Germline V gene lookup returns CDR1 SGHDT and CDR2 YYEEEE. V was clipped by 5 bases and J by 0 bases, with 6 bases between them. There are 13 residues in the CDR3. The CDR3: CASSPSSGNTIYF. The CDR3 DNA reads TGTGCCAGCAGTCCTAGCTCTGGAAACACCATATATTTT. The full variable domain, completed using reference TRBV5-6 and TRBJ1-3, is DAGVTQSPTHLIKTRGQQVTLRCSPKSGHDTVSWYQQALGQGPQFIFQYYEEEERQRGNFPDRFSGHQFPNYSSELNVNALLLGDSALYLCASSPSSGNTIYFGEGSWLTVV.

Only a few counts were recorded for this clonotype. The V call is TRBV7-6, the J call TRBJ1-5; weak D call: TRBD1 (6 bases). The CDR3 consists of 16 residues. Germline V gene sequence: CDR1 SGHVS, CDR2 FNYEAQ. Trimming took off 2 bases at V and 1 base at J, with 12 bases between the two ends. CDR3 amino acids: CASSLLAGASNQPQHF. The CDR3 coding sequence is TGTGCCAGCAGCTTATTAGCAGGGGCCAGCAATCAGCCCCAGCATTTT.

This clonotype was seen a single time. J is TRBJ2-1 and V is TRBV11-1, with 9 bases that match TRBD2. Trimming cost V 2 bases and J 14 bases; bases outside gene matches: 10. The CDR3 loop spans 14 amino acids. The germline V gene has CDR1 SGHAT and CDR2 FQDESV (reference sequence). This chain's CDR3 is CASSLSVSGSIEFF. CDR3 DNA: TGTGCCAGCAGCTTAAGTGTTAGCGGGAGTATCGAGTTCTTC.

The genes are TRBV6-1 and TRBJ1-2; 9 nucleotides agree with TRBD1. The germline V gene has CDR1 MNHNS and CDR2 SASEGT. The CDR3 is 15 residues long. Unmatched junction bases numbered 5, after V lost 1 base and J lost 5 bases. In DNA, the CDR3 is TGTGCCAGCAGTGAAGGCGGGACAGGGTCATATGGCTACACCTTC. The encoded protein is CASSEGGTGSYGYTF.

The chain is built from TRBV15 and TRBJ2-5, with TRBD2 matching 12 bases. With 1 base clipped from V and 5 bases from J, the junction kept 11 bases outside the gene matches. Germline loops: CDR1 LNHNV, CDR2 YYDKDF (reference sequence). This CDR3 is 18 amino acids long. This CDR3 reads CATSRAPRLAGEDETQYF. CDR3 nucleotide sequence: TGTGCCACCAGCAGAGCCCCACGACTAGCGGGAGAGGATGAGACCCAGTACTTC. Filled out from reference TRBV15 and TRBJ2-5, the complete variable domain reads DAMVIQNPRYQVTQFGKPVTLSCSQTLNHNVMYWYQQKSSQAPKLLFHYYDKDFNNEADTPDNFQSRRPNTSFCFLDIRSPGLGDTAMYLCATSRAPRLAGEDETQYFGPGTRLLVL.

The CDR3 protein is CASSQWGGSTSGSTDTQYF. DNA for the CDR3: TGTGCCAGCAGCCAATGGGGGGGATCGACTAGCGGGAGTACAGATACGCAGTATTTT. This chain connects TRBV4-2 to TRBJ2-3, with 12 bases aligning to TRBD2. The CDR3 is 19 amino acids. Per germline, CDR1 LGHNA and CDR2 YNFKEQ. J lost 3 bases, V lost 2 bases, and 12 bases had no gene match.

The V gene is TRBV24-1, the J gene TRBJ2-1, with D maybe TRBD2 (6 bases). From germline, CDR1 is KGHDR and CDR2 SFDVKD. Trimming stripped 1 base from V and 7 bases from J, with 10 bases between. This CDR3 spans 14 amino acids. The CDR3 spells CATSDFGGLNEQFF. CDR3 DNA sequence: TGTGCCACCAGTGATTTTGGGGGGTTAAATGAGCAGTTCTTC.

This chain joins TRBV4-1 and TRBJ2-5; perhaps D is TRBD1 or TRBD2 (5 bases each). V was shortened by 1 base and J by 9 bases, with 18 bases between the two germline ends. The germline V gene encodes CDR1 MGHRA and CDR2 YSYEKL. This CDR3 has 15 residues. The CDR3 sequence: CASSQVFSLLGAQYF. CDR3 nucleotides: TGCGCCAGCAGCCAAGTGTTCAGCCTATTGGGGGCCCAGTACTTC.

This chain joins TRBV15 and TRBJ2-7; 7 bases line up with TRBD2. This CDR3 region has 15 residues. The V segment lost 0 bases and the J segment 7 bases; nucleotides outside the gene matches: 9. Germline loops: CDR1 LNHNV, CDR2 YYDKDF (reference sequence). The CDR3 spells CATSRESSGPGEQYF. The CDR3 coding sequence is TGTGCCACCAGCAGAGAGTCTAGCGGACCGGGGGAGCAGTACTTC.

V is TRBV12-3 or TRBV12-4 and J is TRBJ2-7; 8 nucleotides match TRBD1. This CDR3 contains 15 residues. J lost 0 bases, V lost 6 bases, and 7 bases had no gene match. The DNA for the CDR3 is TGTGCCAGCAGCCCGGACAGGGTGAACTCCTACGAGCAGTACTTC. Translation: CASSPDRVNSYEQYF.

The genes are TRBV15 and TRBJ2-3; D is undetermined. Trimming pared 1 base from V and 2 bases from J, leaving 4 bases between. This CDR3 has 13 residues. CDR1 is LNHNV, CDR2 YYDKDF, per germline (reference sequence). This CDR3 reads CATSRGDTDTQYF. CDR3 DNA: TGTGCCACCAGCAGAGGGGACACAGATACGCAGTATTTT.

V usage is TRBV15 and J usage is TRBJ1-1; D remains unclear. This CDR3 is built from 13 residues. Germline CDR1 is LNHNV and CDR2 is YYDKDF (reference sequence). V lost 0 bases and J lost 5, with 7 bases in between. CDR3 loop: CATSRDRKTEAFF. The DNA for the CDR3 is TGTGCCACCAGCAGAGATAGGAAGACTGAAGCTTTCTTT.

This clonotype was found a few times. The CDR3 is CASSTGTRTYEQYF. The DNA for the CDR3 is TGTGCCAGCAGCACCGGGACTAGAACCTACGAGCAGTACTTC. The chain employs TRBV28 and TRBJ2-7; 8 nucleotides align to TRBD2. CDR3 length: 14 amino acids. V trimming: 6 bases; J trimming: 2 bases; junction bases outside the gene matches: 6. Germline V CDR1 and CDR2: MDHEN, SYDVKM.

This clonotype showed up just a few times. This chain connects TRBV30 to TRBJ1-1; D is unclear. V lost 4 bases to trimming and J lost 3 bases, with 12 bases between them. Germline V gene sequence: CDR1 GTSNPN, CDR2 SVGIG (reference sequence). The CDR3 totals 13 residues. The CDR3 nucleotides read TGTGCCTGGAACCTTCCAGGTTACACTGAAGCTTTCTTT. This translates into CAWNLPGYTEAFF.

The chain joins TRBV4-3 to TRBJ2-1; 7 bases line up with TRBD1. The CDR3 is made up of 16 amino acids. The germline gives CDR1 LGHNA, CDR2 YSLEER. The V gene end was trimmed by 1 base and the J gene end by 7 bases; junction bases not matched to a gene: 10. CDR3 sequence: CASSQAPDRAGNEQFF. CDR3 nucleotide sequence: TGCGCCAGCAGCCAAGCCCCCGACAGGGCCGGGAATGAGCAGTTCTTC.

This chain connects TRBV23-1 to TRBJ2-1; D unresolved. TRBV23-1 is an open reading frame, and its role is uncertain. The length of the CDR3 is 13 residues. The V and J ends lost 8 bases and 2 bases respectively, with 10 bases between them. The CDR3 spells CASRTGTYNEQFF. The DNA for the CDR3 is TGCGCCAGCCGGACCGGCACCTACAATGAGCAGTTCTTC.